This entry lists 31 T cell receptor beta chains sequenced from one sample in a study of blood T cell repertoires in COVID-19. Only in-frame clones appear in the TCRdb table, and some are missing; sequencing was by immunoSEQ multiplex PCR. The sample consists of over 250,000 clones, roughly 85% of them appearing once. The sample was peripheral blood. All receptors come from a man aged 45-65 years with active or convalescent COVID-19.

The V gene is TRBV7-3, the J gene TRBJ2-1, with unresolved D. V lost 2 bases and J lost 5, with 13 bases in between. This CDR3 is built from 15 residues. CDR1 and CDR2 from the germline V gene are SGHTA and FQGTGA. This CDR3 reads CASSLWATQNNEQFF. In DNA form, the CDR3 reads TGTGCCAGCAGCTTATGGGCGACACAGAACAATGAGCAGTTCTTC.

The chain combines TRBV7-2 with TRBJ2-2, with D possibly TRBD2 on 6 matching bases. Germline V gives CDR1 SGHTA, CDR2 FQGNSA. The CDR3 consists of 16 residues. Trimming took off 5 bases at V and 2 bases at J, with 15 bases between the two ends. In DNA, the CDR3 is TGTGCCAGCAGCCTACTTGGGACTGCCAACACCGGGGAGCTGTTTTTT. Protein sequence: CASSLLGTANTGELFF.

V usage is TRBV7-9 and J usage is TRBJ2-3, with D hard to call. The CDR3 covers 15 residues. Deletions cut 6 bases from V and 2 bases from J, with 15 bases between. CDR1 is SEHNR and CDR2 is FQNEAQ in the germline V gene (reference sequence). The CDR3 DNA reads TGTGCCAGCAGTCTAAGCGTCCTCCCCACAGATACGCAGTATTTT. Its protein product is CASSLSVLPTDTQYF.

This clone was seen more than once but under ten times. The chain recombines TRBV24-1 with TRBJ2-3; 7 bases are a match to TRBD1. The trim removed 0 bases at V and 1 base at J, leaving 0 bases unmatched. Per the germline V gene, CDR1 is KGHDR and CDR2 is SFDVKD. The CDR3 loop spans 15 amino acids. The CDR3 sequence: CATSDLDRGTDTQYF. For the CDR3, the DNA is TGTGCCACCAGTGATTTGGACAGGGGCACAGATACGCAGTATTTT.

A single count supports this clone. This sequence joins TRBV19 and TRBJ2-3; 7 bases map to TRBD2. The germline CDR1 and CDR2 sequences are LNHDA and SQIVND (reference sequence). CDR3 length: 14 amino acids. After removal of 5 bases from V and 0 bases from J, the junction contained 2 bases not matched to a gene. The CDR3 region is CASSGGLSTDTQYF. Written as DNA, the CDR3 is TGTGCCAGTAGTGGGGGACTAAGCACAGATACGCAGTATTTT. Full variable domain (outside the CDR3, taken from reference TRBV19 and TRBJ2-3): DGGITQSPKYLFRKEGQNVTLSCEQNLNHDAMYWYRQDPGQGLRLIYYSQIVNDFQKGDIAEGYSVSREKKESFPLTVTSAQKNPTAFYLCASSGGLSTDTQYFGPGTRLTVL.

CDR3 DNA: TGTGCCAGCAGCCCCGTTAGCGGGCGGCACGCCTACAATGAGCAGTTCTTC. This codes for CASSPVSGRHAYNEQFF. The rearrangement links TRBV7-2 to TRBJ2-1, with 7 bases identical to TRBD2. This CDR3 spans 17 amino acids. CDR1 is SGHTA and CDR2 is FQGNSA in the germline V gene. After removal of 5 bases from V and 2 bases from J, the junction contained 12 bases not matched to a gene.

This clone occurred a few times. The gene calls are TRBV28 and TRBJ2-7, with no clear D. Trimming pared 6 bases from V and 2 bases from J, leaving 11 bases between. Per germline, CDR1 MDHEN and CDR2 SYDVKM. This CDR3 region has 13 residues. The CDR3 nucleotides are TGTGCCAGCAGAGACACCACAACCTACGAGCAGTACTTC. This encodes CASRDTTTYEQYF.

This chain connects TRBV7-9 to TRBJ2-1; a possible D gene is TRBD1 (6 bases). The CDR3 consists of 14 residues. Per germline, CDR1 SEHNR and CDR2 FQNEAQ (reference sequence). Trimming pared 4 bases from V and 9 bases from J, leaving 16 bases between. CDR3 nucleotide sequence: TGTGCCAGCAGCTGGGACACCCTGTACGGTGAGCAGTTCTTC. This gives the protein CASSWDTLYGEQFF. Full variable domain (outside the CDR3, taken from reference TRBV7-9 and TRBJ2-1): DTGVSQNPRHKITKRGQNVTFRCDPISEHNRLYWYRQTLGQGPEFLTYFQNEAQLEKSRLLSDRFSAERPKGSFSTLEIQRTEQGDSAMYLCASSWDTLYGEQFFGPGTRLTVL.

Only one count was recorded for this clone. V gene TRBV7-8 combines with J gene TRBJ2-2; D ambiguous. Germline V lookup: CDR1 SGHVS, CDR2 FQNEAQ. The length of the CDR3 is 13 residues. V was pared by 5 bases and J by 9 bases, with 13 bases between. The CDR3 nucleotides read TGTGCCAGCAGCCAACTGATGCCCCGGGAGCTGTTTTTT. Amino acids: CASSQLMPRELFF.

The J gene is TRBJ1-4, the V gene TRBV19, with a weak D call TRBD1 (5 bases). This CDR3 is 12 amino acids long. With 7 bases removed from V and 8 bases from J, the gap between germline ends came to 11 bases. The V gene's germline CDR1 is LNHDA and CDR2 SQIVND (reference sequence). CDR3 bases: TGTGCCAGTACCGGACACGAAGAAAAACTGTTTTTT. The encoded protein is CASTGHEEKLFF.

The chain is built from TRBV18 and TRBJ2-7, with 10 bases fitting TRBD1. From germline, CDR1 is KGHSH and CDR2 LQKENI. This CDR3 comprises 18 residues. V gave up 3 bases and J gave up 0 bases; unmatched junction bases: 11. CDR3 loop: CASSPRGQGGSSSYEQYF. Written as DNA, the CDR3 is TGTGCCAGCTCACCTAGAGGACAGGGGGGGTCAAGCTCCTACGAGCAGTACTTC.

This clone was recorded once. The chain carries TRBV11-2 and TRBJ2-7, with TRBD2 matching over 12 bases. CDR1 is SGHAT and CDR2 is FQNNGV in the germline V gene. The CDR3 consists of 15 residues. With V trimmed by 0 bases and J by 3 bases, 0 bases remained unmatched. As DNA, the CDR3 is TGTGCCAGCAGCTTAGAGACTAGCGGGAGCTACGAGCAGTACTTC. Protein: CASSLETSGSYEQYF. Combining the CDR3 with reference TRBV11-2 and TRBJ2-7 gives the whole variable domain EAGVAQSPRYKIIEKRQSVAFWCNPISGHATLYWYQQILGQGPKLLIQFQNNGVVDDSQLPKDRFSAERLKGVDSTLKIQPAKLEDSAVYLCASSLETSGSYEQYFGPGTRLTVT.

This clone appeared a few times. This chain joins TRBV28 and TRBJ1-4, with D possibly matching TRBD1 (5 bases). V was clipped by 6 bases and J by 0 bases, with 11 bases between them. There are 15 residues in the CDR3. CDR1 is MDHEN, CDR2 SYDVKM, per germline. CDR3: CASSLWTTTNEKLFF. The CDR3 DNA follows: TGTGCCAGCAGCCTTTGGACAACAACTAATGAAAAACTGTTTTTT.

The CDR3 DNA reads as TGTGCCAGCAGTAGTAGCGGGGGAAGGACCGGGGAGCTGTTTTTT. Amino acids: CASSSSGGRTGELFF. The gene calls are TRBV7-3 and TRBJ2-2; 9 nucleotides align to TRBD2. This CDR3 region has 15 residues. Trimming at V came to 6 bases and at J to 5 bases, leaving 7 bases not matched to a gene. CDR1 is SGHTA, CDR2 FQGTGA, per germline.

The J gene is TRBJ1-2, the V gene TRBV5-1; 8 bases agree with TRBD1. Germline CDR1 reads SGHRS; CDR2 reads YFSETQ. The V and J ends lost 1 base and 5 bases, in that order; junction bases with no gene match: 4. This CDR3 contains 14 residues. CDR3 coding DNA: TGCGCCAGCAGCTTGCAGGGGGCGAGGTATGGCTACACCTTC. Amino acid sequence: CASSLQGARYGYTF. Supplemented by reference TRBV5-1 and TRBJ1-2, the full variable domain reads KAGVTQTPRYLIKTRGQQVTLSCSPISGHRSVSWYQQTPGQGLQFLFEYFSETQRNKGNFPGRFSGRQFSNSRSEMNVSTLELGDSALYLCASSLQGARYGYTFGSGTRLTVV.

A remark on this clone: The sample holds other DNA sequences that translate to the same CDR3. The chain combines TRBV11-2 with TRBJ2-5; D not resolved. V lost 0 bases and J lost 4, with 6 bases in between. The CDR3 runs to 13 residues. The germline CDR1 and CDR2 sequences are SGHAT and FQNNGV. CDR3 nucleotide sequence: TGTGCCAGCAGCTTAGATCGTATAGAGACCCAGTACTTC. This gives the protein CASSLDRIETQYF. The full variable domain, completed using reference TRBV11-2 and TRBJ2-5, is EAGVAQSPRYKIIEKRQSVAFWCNPISGHATLYWYQQILGQGPKLLIQFQNNGVVDDSQLPKDRFSAERLKGVDSTLKIQPAKLEDSAVYLCASSLDRIETQYFGPGTRLLVL.

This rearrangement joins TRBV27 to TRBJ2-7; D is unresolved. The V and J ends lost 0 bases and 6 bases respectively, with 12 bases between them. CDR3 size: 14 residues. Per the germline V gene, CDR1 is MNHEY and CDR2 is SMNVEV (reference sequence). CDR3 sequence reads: CASSLSSRIGEQYF. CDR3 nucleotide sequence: TGTGCCAGCAGTTTATCCTCGAGGATAGGCGAGCAGTACTTC.

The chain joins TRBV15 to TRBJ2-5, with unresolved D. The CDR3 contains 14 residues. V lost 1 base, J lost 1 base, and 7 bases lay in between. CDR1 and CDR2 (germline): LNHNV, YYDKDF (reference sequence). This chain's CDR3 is CATSRGHPQETQYF. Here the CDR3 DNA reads TGTGCCACCAGCAGAGGACACCCCCAAGAGACCCAGTACTTC.

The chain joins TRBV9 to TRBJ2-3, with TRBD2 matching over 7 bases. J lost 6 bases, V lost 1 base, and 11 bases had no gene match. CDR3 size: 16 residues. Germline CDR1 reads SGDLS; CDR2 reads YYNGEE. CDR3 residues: CASSVLPGRASDTQYF. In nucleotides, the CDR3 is TGTGCCAGCAGCGTACTCCCTGGGAGGGCCAGCGATACGCAGTATTTT.

The CDR3 DNA reads TGTGCCAGCAGCCAATTGCCGGGGAACACTGAAGCTTTCTTT. Its protein product is CASSQLPGNTEAFF. V usage is TRBV3-1 (or the pseudogene TRBV3-2) and J usage is TRBJ1-1; D uncertain. V was clipped by 2 bases and J by 1 base, with 8 bases between them. From germline, CDR1 is LGHDT and CDR2 YNNKEL (reference sequence). This CDR3 is 14 amino acids long.

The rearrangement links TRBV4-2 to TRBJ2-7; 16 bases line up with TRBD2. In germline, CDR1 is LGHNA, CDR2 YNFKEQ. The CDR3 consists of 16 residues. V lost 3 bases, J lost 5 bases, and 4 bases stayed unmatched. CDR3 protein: CASSQGTSGRAHEQYF. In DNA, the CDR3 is TGTGCCAGCAGCCAGGGGACTAGCGGGAGGGCCCACGAGCAGTACTTC.

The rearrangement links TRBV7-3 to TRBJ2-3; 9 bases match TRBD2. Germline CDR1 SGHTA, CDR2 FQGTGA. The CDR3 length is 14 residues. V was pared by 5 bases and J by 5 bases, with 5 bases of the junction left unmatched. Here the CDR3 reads CASSPNSGRDTQYF. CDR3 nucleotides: TGTGCCAGCAGCCCAAATAGCGGGAGAGATACGCAGTATTTT.

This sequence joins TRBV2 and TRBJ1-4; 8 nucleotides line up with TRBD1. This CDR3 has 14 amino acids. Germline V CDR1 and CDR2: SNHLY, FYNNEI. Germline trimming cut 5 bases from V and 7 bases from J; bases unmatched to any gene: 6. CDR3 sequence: CASSLDRGGEKLFF. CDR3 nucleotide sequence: TGTGCCAGCAGTCTAGACAGGGGTGGTGAAAAACTGTTTTTT.

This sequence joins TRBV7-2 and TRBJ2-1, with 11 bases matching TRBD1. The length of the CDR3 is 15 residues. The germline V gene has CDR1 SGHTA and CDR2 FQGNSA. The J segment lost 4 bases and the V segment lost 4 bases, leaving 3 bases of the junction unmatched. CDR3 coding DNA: TGTGCCAGCAGCTCTGGACAGGGGGCGTACAATGAGCAGTTCTTC. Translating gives CASSSGQGAYNEQFF. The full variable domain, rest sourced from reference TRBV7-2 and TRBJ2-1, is GAGVSQSPSNKVTEKGKDVELRCDPISGHTALYWYRQSLGQGLEFLIYFQGNSAPDKSGLPSDRFSAERTGGSVSTLTIQRTQQEDSAVYLCASSSGQGAYNEQFFGPGTRLTVL.

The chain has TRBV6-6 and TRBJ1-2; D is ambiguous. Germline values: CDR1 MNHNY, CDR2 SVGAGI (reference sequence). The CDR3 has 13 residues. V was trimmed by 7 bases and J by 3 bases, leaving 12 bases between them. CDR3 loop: CASTEEGDYGYTF. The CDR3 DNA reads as TGTGCCAGCACCGAAGAGGGAGACTATGGCTACACCTTC.

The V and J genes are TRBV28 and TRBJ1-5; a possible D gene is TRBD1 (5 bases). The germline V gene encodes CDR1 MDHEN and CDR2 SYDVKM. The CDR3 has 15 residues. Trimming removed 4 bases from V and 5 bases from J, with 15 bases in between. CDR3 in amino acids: CASSWGSDGDQPQHF. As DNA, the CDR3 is TGTGCCAGCAGTTGGGGCAGTGATGGAGATCAGCCCCAGCATTTT.

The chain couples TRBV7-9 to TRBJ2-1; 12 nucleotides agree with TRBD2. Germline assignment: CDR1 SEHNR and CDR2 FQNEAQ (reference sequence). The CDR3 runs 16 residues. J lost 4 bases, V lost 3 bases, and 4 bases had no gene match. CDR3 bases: TGTGCCAGCAGCTTCCCGGGACTAGCGGGTTACAATGAGCAGTTCTTC. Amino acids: CASSFPGLAGYNEQFF.

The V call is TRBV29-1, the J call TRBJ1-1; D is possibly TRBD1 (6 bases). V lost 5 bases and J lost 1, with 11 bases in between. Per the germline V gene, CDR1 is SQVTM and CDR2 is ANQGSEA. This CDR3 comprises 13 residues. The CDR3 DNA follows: TGCAGCGTTCATAGGGGGGGGAACACTGAAGCTTTCTTT. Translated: CSVHRGGNTEAFF.

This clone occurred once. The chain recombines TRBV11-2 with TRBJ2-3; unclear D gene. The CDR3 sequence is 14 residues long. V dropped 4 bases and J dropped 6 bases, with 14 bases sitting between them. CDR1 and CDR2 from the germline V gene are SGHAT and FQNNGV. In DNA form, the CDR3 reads TGTGCCAGCAGCTCCGTAGCAGATTGGGATACGCAGTATTTT. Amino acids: CASSSVADWDTQYF. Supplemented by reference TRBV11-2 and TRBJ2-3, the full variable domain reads EAGVAQSPRYKIIEKRQSVAFWCNPISGHATLYWYQQILGQGPKLLIQFQNNGVVDDSQLPKDRFSAERLKGVDSTLKIQPAKLEDSAVYLCASSSVADWDTQYFGPGTRLTVL.

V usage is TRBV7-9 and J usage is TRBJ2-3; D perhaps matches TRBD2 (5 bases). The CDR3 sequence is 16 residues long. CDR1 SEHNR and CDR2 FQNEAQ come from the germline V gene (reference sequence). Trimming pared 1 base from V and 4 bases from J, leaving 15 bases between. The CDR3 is CASSLVASPFADTQYF. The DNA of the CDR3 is TGTGCCAGCAGCTTAGTTGCTAGCCCCTTCGCAGATACGCAGTATTTT. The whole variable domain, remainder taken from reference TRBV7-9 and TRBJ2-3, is DTGVSQNPRHKITKRGQNVTFRCDPISEHNRLYWYRQTLGQGPEFLTYFQNEAQLEKSRLLSDRFSAERPKGSFSTLEIQRTEQGDSAMYLCASSLVASPFADTQYFGPGTRLTVL.

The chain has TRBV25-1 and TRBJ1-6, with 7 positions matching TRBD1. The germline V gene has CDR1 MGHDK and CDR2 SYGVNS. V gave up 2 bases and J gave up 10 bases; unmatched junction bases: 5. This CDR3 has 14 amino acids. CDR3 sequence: CASSEQGEGSPLHF. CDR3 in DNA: TGTGCCAGCAGTGAACAGGGGGAAGGCTCACCCCTCCACTTT. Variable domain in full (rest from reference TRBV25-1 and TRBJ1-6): EADIYQTPRYLVIGTGKKITLECSQTMGHDKMYWYQQDPGMELHLIHYSYGVNSTEKGDLSSESTVSRIRTEHFPLTLESARPSHTSQYLCASSEQGEGSPLHFGNGTRLTVT.